What follows is one TCR beta chain and its context. Its antigen is not known. This record comes from a study of post-analysis software for immune sequencing data. The wider study: Clinical courses comprised relapsing-remitting, secondary progressive and progressive-relapsing multiple sclerosis. Study observations and caveats: Under F measure analysis, samples from one preparation batch co-clustered strongly. When compared against controls, multiple sclerosis patients showed significantly lower normalized Chao1 diversity. The study found TRBV5-6, TRBV5-1 and TRBV20-1 among roughly 5 TRBV segments more frequent in patients than controls.

Unique-molecular-identifier-tagged TCR beta cDNA libraries were used. Once roughly 0.9 to 11 million T cells were used, hundreds of thousands of cDNA molecules resulted. TCRdb re-called the PCR reads through MiXCR, storing one row per CDR3 protein. The table has almost 700,000 distinct CDR3 sequences, approximately 60% seen once; the top ten hold around 11%. The CDR3 runs to 15 residues. CDR1 MGHDK and CDR2 SYGVNS come from the germline V gene. The V end was cut by 3 bases, the J end by 1 base, with 7 bases between. The TCR comes from a girl between 2 and 10 years old with multiple sclerosis. The specimen sequenced was blood. The rearrangement links TRBV25-1 to TRBJ2-6; weak D call: TRBD2 (6 bases). CDR3 region: CASSEEGSGANVLTF. CDR3 nucleotides: TGTGCCAGCAGTGAGGAGGGGTCTGGGGCCAACGTCCTGACTTTC.